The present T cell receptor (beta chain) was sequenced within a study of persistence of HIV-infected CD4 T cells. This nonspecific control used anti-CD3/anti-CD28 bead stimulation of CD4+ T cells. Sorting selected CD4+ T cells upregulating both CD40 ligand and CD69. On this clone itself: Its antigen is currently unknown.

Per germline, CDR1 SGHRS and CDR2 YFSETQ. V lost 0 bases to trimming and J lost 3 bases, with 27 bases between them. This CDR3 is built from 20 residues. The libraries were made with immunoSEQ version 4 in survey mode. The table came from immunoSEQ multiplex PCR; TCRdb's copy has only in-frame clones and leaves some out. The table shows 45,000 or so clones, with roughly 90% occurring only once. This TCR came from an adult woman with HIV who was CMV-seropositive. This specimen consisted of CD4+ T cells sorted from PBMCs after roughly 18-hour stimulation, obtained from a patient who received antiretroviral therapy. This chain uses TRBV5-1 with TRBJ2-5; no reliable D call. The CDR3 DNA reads TGCGCCAGCAGCTTGGCCCCAGTGGTCGGATCCAATATGGGAAAAGAGACCCAGTACTTC. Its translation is CASSLAPVVGSNMGKETQYF. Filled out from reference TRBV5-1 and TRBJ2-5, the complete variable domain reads KAGVTQTPRYLIKTRGQQVTLSCSPISGHRSVSWYQQTPGQGLQFLFEYFSETQRNKGNFPGRFSGRQFSNSRSEMNVSTLELGDSALYLCASSLAPVVGSNMGKETQYFGPGTRLLVL.